The 16 T cell receptor beta chains given below trace back to one sample, sequenced in a study of blood T cell repertoires in COVID-19 (dated by TCRdb to the early 2020s). The library came from the immunoSEQ multiplex PCR assay. Held by TCRdb, this immuneACCESS table contains in-frame sequences only and omits some clones. Under half of the omission traces to an unresolved V gene where checked; the cause of the rest is unknown. For this sample there are 270,000 or so clones; roughly 86% appear just once. Around 8.8% of the sample rests with the top ten. The source material was peripheral blood. The receptors come from a man in his forties with active or convalescent COVID-19.

V usage is TRBV5-1 and J usage is TRBJ2-4, with D possibly TRBD1 on 6 matching bases. V lost 0 bases, J lost 0 bases, and 13 bases lay in between. Germline CDR1 and CDR2: SGHRS and YFSETQ. There are 17 residues in the CDR3. This CDR3 reads CASSLESAGVAKNIQYF. The DNA for the CDR3 is TGCGCCAGCAGCTTGGAGTCGGCAGGGGTAGCCAAAAACATTCAGTACTTC. Using reference TRBV5-1 and TRBJ2-4 for the parts outside the CDR3, the full variable domain is KAGVTQTPRYLIKTRGQQVTLSCSPISGHRSVSWYQQTPGQGLQFLFEYFSETQRNKGNFPGRFSGRQFSNSRSEMNVSTLELGDSALYLCASSLESAGVAKNIQYFGAGTRLSVL.

The chain links TRBV5-1 to TRBJ2-1; 11 nucleotides match TRBD2. Per germline, CDR1 SGHRS and CDR2 YFSETQ. The CDR3 consists of 15 residues. V was clipped by 4 bases and J by 6 bases; unmatched bases: 6. CDR3 amino acids: CASSLSGRAPNEQFF. The CDR3 nucleotides read TGCGCCAGCAGCCTTAGCGGGAGGGCCCCCAATGAGCAGTTCTTC.

J is TRBJ1-1 and V is TRBV2; no firm D call. The CDR3 covers 11 residues. Germline lookup yields CDR1 SNHLY and CDR2 FYNNEI. V lost 4 bases to trimming and J lost 5 bases, with 5 bases between them. DNA of the CDR3: TGTGCCAGCAGTGCGGGGACTGAAGCTTTCTTT. Its protein is CASSAGTEAFF. Complete variable domain (other parts from reference TRBV2 and TRBJ1-1): EPEVTQTPSHQVTQMGQEVILRCVPISNHLYFYWYRQILGQKVEFLVSFYNNEISEKSEIFDDQFSVERPDGSNFTLKIRSTKLEDSAMYFCASSAGTEAFFGQGTRLTVV.

This chain links TRBV2 with TRBJ2-2, with 9 bases that match TRBD2. This CDR3 has 16 residues. V lost 6 bases and J lost 2; bases outside the gene matches: 7. Germline V gives CDR1 SNHLY, CDR2 FYNNEI. CDR3 sequence reads: CASSPSGATNTGELFF. CDR3 in DNA: TGTGCCAGCAGCCCTAGCGGGGCCACCAACACCGGGGAGCTGTTTTTT.

The CDR3 DNA follows: TGTGCCAGCAGTGCCCGTCCCCTAGATACGCAGTATTTT. This encodes CASSARPLDTQYF. This chain links TRBV25-1 with TRBJ2-3; D call uncertain. This CDR3 region has 13 residues. Trimming cost V 4 bases and J 5 bases, with 10 bases left between them. Germline CDR1 and CDR2: MGHDK and SYGVNS.

CDR3 nucleotide sequence: TGTGCCATCAGTGAGTCCCTAGCGGGCCCCCAAGAGACCCAGTACTTC. It is translated as CAISESLAGPQETQYF. V is TRBV10-3 and J is TRBJ2-5; 8 bases map to TRBD2. The junction had 4 bases not matched to a gene; V was cut back by 0 bases and J by 1 base. This CDR3 spans 16 amino acids. CDR1 ENHRY and CDR2 SYGVKD come from the germline V gene.

This clone was counted once. This chain links TRBV5-8 with TRBJ2-1; D is perhaps TRBD2 (6 bases). The V and J ends lost 4 bases and 3 bases respectively, with 14 bases between them. Germline V lookup: CDR1 SGHTS, CDR2 YDEGEE. The CDR3 has 15 residues. CDR3 protein: CASSLSGLDYNEQFF. The CDR3, as DNA: TGTGCCAGCAGCCTAAGCGGGCTAGACTACAATGAGCAGTTCTTC.

In this sample, this clone turned up once. J is TRBJ2-1 and V is TRBV4-2, with TRBD2 matching over 8 bases. J gave up 3 bases and V 1 base, and 5 bases lay outside the gene matches. CDR3 length: 16 amino acids. The germline gives CDR1 LGHNA, CDR2 YNFKEQ. For the CDR3, the DNA is TGTGCCAGCAGCCAAGGTACCGGGACTAGCTACAATGAGCAGTTCTTC. Encoded protein: CASSQGTGTSYNEQFF.

This sequence joins TRBV9 and TRBJ2-7, with 10 bases lining up with TRBD2. The CDR3 length is 15 residues. Germline lookup yields CDR1 SGDLS and CDR2 YYNGEE. Germline trimming cut 0 bases from V and 7 bases from J; bases unmatched to any gene: 7. The CDR3 DNA follows: TGTGCCAGCAGCGTAGGTCTAGCGGGGGCTAAGGAGCAGTACTTC. It specifies CASSVGLAGAKEQYF.

This clone has only a few counts. The V call is TRBV2, the J call TRBJ2-5; possibly TRBD2 for D (7 bases). The CDR3 contains 15 residues. The ends were cut back, 4 bases at V and 4 bases at J, with 16 bases in the middle. Germline loops: CDR1 SNHLY, CDR2 FYNNEI. The CDR3 here is CASSVRGGRGETQYF. Here the CDR3 DNA reads TGTGCCAGCAGTGTACGAGGGGGGAGGGGAGAGACCCAGTACTTC.

This sequence joins TRBV28 and TRBJ1-6, with D unresolved. CDR1 and CDR2 (germline): MDHEN, SYDVKM. V lost 8 bases and J lost 1, with 12 bases in between. This CDR3 comprises 15 residues. The DNA for the CDR3 is TGTGCCAGCGTCTCCCGGGGATCCTATAATTCACCCCTCCACTTT. Its translation: CASVSRGSYNSPLHF.

The chain is built from TRBV2 and TRBJ1-4, with 7 bases that match TRBD1. This CDR3 is built from 15 residues. The germline gives CDR1 SNHLY, CDR2 FYNNEI. V trimming: 7 bases; J trimming: 8 bases; junction bases outside the gene matches: 13. The CDR3 coding sequence is TGTGCCAGCACTTTTCGACAGGGTTTAGTAGAAAAACTGTTTTTT. Amino acids: CASTFRQGLVEKLFF.

This clone is a singleton in its sample. J is TRBJ1-5 and V is TRBV2; 7 nucleotides agree with TRBD1. V gave up 6 bases and J gave up 3 bases; unmatched junction bases: 8. The CDR3 runs 15 residues. CDR1 is SNHLY and CDR2 is FYNNEI in the germline V gene. The CDR3 loop reads CASRAGGQYNQPQHF. In DNA form, the CDR3 reads TGTGCCAGCAGGGCGGGGGGACAGTACAATCAGCCCCAGCATTTT.

The rearrangement joins TRBV6-1 to TRBJ2-3; 7 positions match TRBD2. The J segment lost 2 bases and the V segment lost 7 bases, leaving 6 bases of the junction unmatched. Germline V gene sequence: CDR1 MNHNS, CDR2 SASEGT. The CDR3 totals 14 residues. The CDR3 loop is CASTRGGNTDTQYF. In DNA, the CDR3 is TGTGCCAGCACCCGCGGGGGAAACACAGATACGCAGTATTTT.

The CDR3 loop is CASSAGSSYEQYF. The DNA for the CDR3 is TGCGCCAGCAGCGCGGGGAGTTCCTACGAGCAGTACTTC. The chain couples TRBV4-1 to TRBJ2-7; weak D call: TRBD2 (6 bases). The CDR3 runs 13 residues. V lost 5 bases and J lost 1, with 9 bases in between. Germline V gene sequence: CDR1 MGHRA, CDR2 YSYEKL.

The chain is built from TRBV5-1 and TRBJ1-1; TRBD1 is a possible D gene (6 bases). This CDR3 is built from 14 residues. Germline V CDR1 and CDR2: SGHRS, YFSETQ. Trimming removed 1 base from V and 3 bases from J, with 10 bases in between. This CDR3 reads CASSLIPGDTEAFF. CDR3 bases: TGCGCCAGCAGCTTGATACCAGGGGACACTGAAGCTTTCTTT.